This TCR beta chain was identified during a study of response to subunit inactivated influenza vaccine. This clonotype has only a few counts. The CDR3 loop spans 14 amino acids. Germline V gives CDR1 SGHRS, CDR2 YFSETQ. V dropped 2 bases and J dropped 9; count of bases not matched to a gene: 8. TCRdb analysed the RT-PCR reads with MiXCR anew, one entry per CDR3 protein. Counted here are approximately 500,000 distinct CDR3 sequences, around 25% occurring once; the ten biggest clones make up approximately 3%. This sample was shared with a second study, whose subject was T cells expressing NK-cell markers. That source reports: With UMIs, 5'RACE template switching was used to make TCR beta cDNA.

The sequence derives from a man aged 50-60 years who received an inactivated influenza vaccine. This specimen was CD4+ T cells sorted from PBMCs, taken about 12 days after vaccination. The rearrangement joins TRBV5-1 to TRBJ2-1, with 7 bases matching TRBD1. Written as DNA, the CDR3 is TGCGCCAGCAGCTTTCGGGAAGGGGGCCGTGAGCAGTTCTTC. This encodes CASSFREGGREQFF.